This T cell receptor beta chain was sequenced for a study of OX40 agonist ivuxolimab in advanced cancers. In the study overall: Dosing consisted of intravenous ivuxolimab at 0.01 to 10 mg/kg every 2 weeks. General study points: CD8+ T cells (on average) carried more expanded clones than CD4+ T cells.

At baseline, cycle 4 day 1, and cycle 7 day 1, blood was sampled. As to this clone: Its antigen is currently unknown.

Profiling relied on immunoSEQ multiplex PCR, and the TCRdb table lists in-frame clones only, not all of them. The repertoire includes 45,000 to 50,000 clones, 80% to 90% of them detected once, and roughly 54% sits in the top ten. The source is an adult with an advanced solid tumor such as melanoma, head and neck, liver or kidney cancer. The sequencing here drew on CD4+ or CD8+ T cells sorted from blood, taken in a trial of the OX40 agonist ivuxolimab.

Here the CDR3 reads CASNRGKRYEQYF. In nucleotides, the CDR3 is TGTGCCAGCAACAGGGGGAAAAGATACGAGCAGTACTTC. This chain uses TRBV2 with TRBJ2-7; 8 bases map to TRBD1. After removal of 7 bases from V and 4 bases from J, the junction contained 6 bases not matched to a gene. The CDR3 sequence is 13 residues long. Germline loops: CDR1 SNHLY, CDR2 FYNNEI.